There are a few counts of the clone carrying this T cell receptor (beta chain). Its antigen is undetermined. Trimming took 9 bases from V and 4 from J; bases not matched to a gene: 12. This CDR3 contains 15 residues. Germline V gene lookup returns CDR1 LGHNT and CDR2 FRNRAP. Primed by a sample-barcoded 5' primer and a J-beta primer mix, a second PCR proceeded for 7 to 11 cycles. Each cDNA molecule was tagged by a template-switch adaptor that had 12 random nucleotides. Using its own MiXCR run on the 5' RACE reads, TCRdb lists one record per CDR3 protein. The top ten hold over 30% of the sample, which has approximately 600,000 distinct CDR3 sequences, roughly 53% seen once. The data were taken from a study of blood T cells in healthy people across ages. Points from the study as a whole: Older age went with lower TCR beta diversity per million T cells, in a roughly linear way. The long-lived group displayed more naive CD4+ cells, plus higher diversity, than the aged donors did.

Aged roughly 6 to 95, donors were systemically healthy Caucasians from Russia. The sample comprised blood. The chain employs TRBV12-5 and TRBJ2-5; 9 nucleotides line up with TRBD2. The sequence derives from a man between 60 and 75 years old in good health. CDR3 loop: CASARGGATTETQYF. CDR3 coding DNA: TGTGCTAGCGCGCGCGGGGGGGCCACGACAGAGACCCAGTACTTC.